This T cell receptor beta chain was sequenced during a study of T cells in Graves' hyperthyroidism and ophthalmopathy (dated by TCRdb to about 2019). Study-wide context: Peripheral blood was collected at initial diagnosis, before any treatment. After sampling, hyperthyroidism patients received methimazole starting at 30 mg daily, and ophthalmopathy patients received high-dose intravenous methylprednisolone. Prospective prediction of ophthalmopathy was tested in an independent validation cohort consisting of some 19 hyperthyroidism patients and some 15 patients who later progressed to ophthalmopathy. The paper reports TCR Vbeta CDR3 sequencing of some 140 peripheral blood samples: around 45 ophthalmopathy, about 75 hyperthyroidism and some 17 progressor patients. For training and testing, the 100 or so patients in the discovery cohort were randomly divided in a 7:3 ratio. Thyroid tissue and blood T-cell repertoires from six or seven Graves' hyperthyroidism patients were also compared in the study. A discovery cohort of approximately 100 patients, approximately 44 with Graves' ophthalmopathy and about 58 with stable Graves' hyperthyroidism, was used to find distinguishing TCR V-J signatures. Study-wide conclusions, independent of this receptor: In cross-validation, a model built on a 13 V-J signature told ophthalmopathy apart from stable hyperthyroidism with 85% to 90% sensitivity and 81% to 82% specificity, and in testing the same model reached 80%/75%. Most expanded thyroid clonotypes (frequency above 0.001) were also found in blood, which suggests that blood repertoires may mirror thyroid immune responses. No statistical method was used to fix the sample size in advance, and group allocation was not hidden from the investigators. In validation, the model predicted progression to ophthalmopathy with approximately 71% sensitivity and less than 80% specificity, a median of 6.5 months before onset.

CDR1 is given as MNHEY and CDR2 as SMNVEV, both from the germline V gene (reference sequence). Between the V and J ends, shortened by 6 bases and 5 bases respectively, the junction contains 11 bases. The cysteine opens and the phenylalanine closes a CDR3 of 13 amino acids. Only CDR3 DNA is held: 39 bases, read in frame from base 1. Graves' hyperthyroidism was defined as stable when no progression to ophthalmopathy occurred over 18 months of follow-up. Hyperthyroidism patients were aged 18 to 65 years and newly diagnosed, with disease duration of less than 2 months. Any patient with an uncontrolled infection, another autoimmune disease, pregnancy or lactation was excluded. Diagnoses relied on clinical symptoms, serum thyroxine and TRAb, thyroid ultrasound and orbital computed tomography. PBMCs were separated from 10 ml of fresh peripheral blood using Ficoll-Paque density gradient centrifugation. Trizol reagent was used to extract total RNA, and RNA quality was then checked on an Agilent 2100 Bioanalyzer.

This clonotype was seen repeatedly, ten times or more. Its antigen remains undetermined. Base qualities are missing; no much larger clone stands one base away. The TCR beta CDR3 regions were amplified from the RNA transcripts. A first-round RT-PCR of the TCR CDR3 used the HTBI primer set with the Qiagen OneStep RT-PCR kit. Libraries were constructed in a second round of multiplex PCR, after which size selection and purification were performed. Paired-end sequencing of the libraries was performed with 100 bp reads on an Illumina HiSeq2000. In the authors' own workflow: SOAPnuke was used to process the raw data, with reads discarded if the reads contained adapters or uncalled bases, had a mean Phred below 15, or lacked an exact constant-primer or identifier match. COPE v1.2.5 was used to merge the high-quality paired reads, and each unique nucleotide sequence was defined as a clonotype. MiTCR v1.1 was used to align clonotypes to the IMGT TRBV, TRBD and TRBJ reference segments. Only V-J combinations with frequency above 0.0001, covering 99% to 99.2% of repertoires, were analysed. The TCS score was defined as F50 (clonal expansion) divided by E x V (chaos), with BLOSUM62-based TCRdist calculated between CDR3 peptides within each V-J. Welch's t-statistics and random forest reduced some 510 V-J features to roughly 13, which were used in a naive Bayes classifier (R e1071). TCRdb reworked the public reads: Q25 trimming with fastp, MiXCR clone assembly, productive beta chains retained. When rows share a CDR3 protein, they turn into one entry using the most common DNA and genes. The V and J calls, along with clone size, are taken from TCRdb and not from the paper's own processing. The sample contains roughly 570,000 distinct CDR3 sequences, approximately 15% of them found a single time. Of the sample, under 8% falls within the top ten clones.

The receptor comes from a woman aged 25-40 years with Graves' hyperthyroidism. The receptor chain draws on TRBV27 and TRBJ2-1; the D gene is not confidently resolved. Material for sequencing was blood. This receptor carries the CDR3 CASSGATNNEQFF. In nucleotides, the sequence is TGTGCCAGCAGCGGTGCTACTAACAATGAGCAGTTCTTC.